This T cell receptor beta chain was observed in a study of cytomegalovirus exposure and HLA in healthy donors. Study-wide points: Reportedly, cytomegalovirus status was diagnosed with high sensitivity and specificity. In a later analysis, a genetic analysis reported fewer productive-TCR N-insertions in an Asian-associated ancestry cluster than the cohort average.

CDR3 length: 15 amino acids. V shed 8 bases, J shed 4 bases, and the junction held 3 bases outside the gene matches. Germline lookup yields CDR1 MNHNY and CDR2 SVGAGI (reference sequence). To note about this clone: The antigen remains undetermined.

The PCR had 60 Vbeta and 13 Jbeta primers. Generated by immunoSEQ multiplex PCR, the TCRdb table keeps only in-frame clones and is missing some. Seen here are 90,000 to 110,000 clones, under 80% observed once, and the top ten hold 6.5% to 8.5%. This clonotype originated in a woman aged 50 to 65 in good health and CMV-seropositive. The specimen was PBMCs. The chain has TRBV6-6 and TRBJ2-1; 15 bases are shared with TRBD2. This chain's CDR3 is CASRGLAGGYNEQFF. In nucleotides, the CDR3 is TGTGCCAGCCGCGGACTAGCGGGAGGGTACAATGAGCAGTTCTTC.